Listed here are 25 T cell receptor beta chains from one sample, sequenced in a study of neurological immune-mediated disorders. MiXCR was run by TCRdb on the 5' RACE reads, yielding one entry per CDR3 protein. Of about 50,000 distinct CDR3 sequences in the sample, about 5.6% were seen once. Sequencing used CD4+ T cells from blood. The receptors shown here come from a woman between 18 and 30 years old with multiple sclerosis.

In its sample, this clonotype was seen many times. The V gene is TRBV5-1, the J gene TRBJ2-5; 7 bases fit TRBD1. The CDR3 totals 15 residues. Germline CDR1 is SGHRS and CDR2 is YFSETQ. The trim removed 0 bases at V and 2 bases at J, leaving 4 bases unmatched. The CDR3 coding sequence is TGCGCCAGCAGCTTGGGGGTCAGGGGGCAAGAGACCCAGTACTTC. This encodes CASSLGVRGQETQYF.

This clonotype was detected many times. The chain links TRBV5-5 to TRBJ2-1; 14 positions agree with TRBD2. V shed 3 bases, J shed 9 bases, and the junction held 2 bases outside the gene matches. The CDR3 has 14 amino acids. Germline CDR1 SGHKS, CDR2 YYEKEE (reference sequence). The CDR3 protein is CASSSGLAGAEQFF. In DNA form, the CDR3 reads TGTGCCAGCAGCTCGGGACTAGCGGGAGCTGAGCAGTTCTTC.

This clonotype was seen at least ten times. The chain recombines TRBV5-1 with TRBJ2-2; 8 bases match TRBD2. From germline, CDR1 is SGHRS and CDR2 YFSETQ. With 3 bases clipped from V and 2 bases from J, the junction kept 15 bases outside the gene matches. The CDR3 sequence is 19 residues long. The CDR3 here is CASSSPPGGVRANTGELFF. As DNA, the CDR3 is TGCGCCAGCAGCTCACCGCCCGGGGGGGTTCGGGCCAACACCGGGGAGCTGTTTTTT.

In this sample, this clonotype turned up many times. The chain links TRBV6-2 or TRBV6-3 to TRBJ1-5; a possible D gene is TRBD1 (5 bases). Germline V gene lookup returns CDR1 MNHEY and CDR2 SVGEGT. This CDR3 is built from 18 residues. V was shortened by 4 bases and J by 0 bases, with 19 bases between the two germline ends. This CDR3 reads CASSFPGTTHNSNQPQHF. The CDR3 DNA is TGTGCCAGCAGTTTTCCGGGGACTACACATAATAGCAATCAGCCCCAGCATTTT.

This clonotype was seen many times. The chain recombines TRBV6-5 with TRBJ1-2; D not resolved. V was cut by 2 bases and J by 8 bases, with 15 bases left in between. The CDR3 runs to 14 residues. Germline lookup yields CDR1 MNHEY and CDR2 SVGAGI. The CDR3 DNA reads TGTGCCAGCAGTTACACCCGGGATCTGGGAGGCTACACCTTC. Its protein is CASSYTRDLGGYTF.

This clonotype was observed at least ten times. This rearrangement joins TRBV7-2 to TRBJ2-7; 8 bases fit TRBD2. Trimming cost V 5 bases and J 6 bases; bases outside gene matches: 12. Germline-derived CDR1 and CDR2 are SGHTA and FQGNSA. The CDR3 runs 15 residues. CDR3 in DNA: TGTGCCAGCAGCCCTAAGCGGGAGCCCCCTGGCGAGCAGTACGTC. Translating it yields CASSPKREPPGEQYV.

This clonotype was seen many times. This chain connects TRBV20-1 to TRBJ1-3, with D possibly TRBD1 on 5 matching bases. V was cut by 5 bases and J by 0 bases, with 14 bases left in between. The CDR3 sequence is 15 residues long. CDR1 DFQATT and CDR2 SNEGSKA come from the germline V gene (reference sequence). CDR3 sequence: CSADSGGSSGNTIYF. The CDR3 nucleotides are TGCAGTGCTGATAGCGGGGGTAGCTCTGGAAACACCATATATTTT.

This clonotype has only a few counts. The chain recombines TRBV19 with TRBJ2-3, with 8 positions matching TRBD2. The CDR3 runs to 15 residues. Germline lookup yields CDR1 LNHDA and CDR2 SQIVND (reference sequence). J gave up 1 base and V 2 bases, and 2 bases lay outside the gene matches. The CDR3 reads CASSILTSGTDTQYF. DNA of the CDR3: TGTGCCAGTAGTATATTGACTAGCGGCACAGATACGCAGTATTTT.

This clonotype has ten or more counts. The rearrangement joins TRBV11-2 to TRBJ2-7, with a possible D match to TRBD2 (7 bases). The CDR3 length is 17 residues. Looked up from germline, CDR1 is SGHAT and CDR2 is FQNNGV. Deletions cut 2 bases from V and 2 bases from J, with 19 bases between. The CDR3 DNA sequence: TGTGCCAGCAGCTTATCTTTGTCGGGGGGCTCCACCTACGAGCAGTACTTC. This gives the protein CASSLSLSGGSTYEQYF.

The chain is built from TRBV19 and TRBJ1-1; 9 nucleotides line up with TRBD1. Losses at the gene ends were 9 bases for V and 6 bases for J; bases not matched to a gene: 11. Germline CDR1 is LNHDA and CDR2 is SQIVND (reference sequence). The CDR3 extends over 14 amino acids. CDR3 residues: CASKRQGGFAEAFF. The CDR3 DNA reads as TGTGCCAGCAAGAGACAGGGGGGATTCGCTGAAGCTTTCTTT.

The table lists this clonotype with many counts. V is TRBV6-5 and J is TRBJ1-1; 9 bases map to TRBD1. Losses at the gene ends were 5 bases for V and 2 bases for J; bases not matched to a gene: 9. The CDR3 has 16 amino acids. Germline lookup yields CDR1 MNHEY and CDR2 SVGAGI. CDR3 region: CASSPRPGQGNTEAFF. CDR3 bases: TGTGCCAGCAGTCCTAGACCGGGACAGGGCAACACTGAAGCTTTCTTT.

There are many counts of this clonotype. The rearrangement joins TRBV6-2 or TRBV6-3 to TRBJ2-7; D call uncertain. CDR1 MNHEY and CDR2 SVGEGT come from the germline V gene. The ends were cut back, 7 bases at V and 3 bases at J, with 13 bases in the middle. The CDR3 is 13 amino acids. The CDR3 region is CASTRQANYEQYF. CDR3 bases: TGTGCCAGCACTAGGCAGGCCAACTACGAGCAGTACTTC.

This clonotype came up many times. J is TRBJ2-2 and V is TRBV3-1; D uncertain. Germline lookup yields CDR1 LGHDT and CDR2 YNNKEL (reference sequence). This CDR3 has 17 amino acids. Trimming took off 1 base at V and 0 bases at J, with 12 bases between the two ends. CDR3 nucleotide sequence: TGTGCCAGCAGCCAAGTCCGGTCTCTAGCGAACACCGGGGAGCTGTTTTTT. This codes for CASSQVRSLANTGELFF.

In its sample, this clonotype was seen many times. The chain combines TRBV5-1 with TRBJ1-2; tentative D call: TRBD1 (5 bases). Germline CDR1 reads SGHRS; CDR2 reads YFSETQ. This CDR3 comprises 15 residues. V was trimmed by 4 bases and J by 8 bases, leaving 21 bases between them. CDR3 in DNA: TGCGCCAGCAGCCCGGCCGGAGGGGCCCGAGGCGGCTACACCTTC. Protein: CASSPAGGARGGYTF.

The table lists this clonotype with many counts. Here the CDR3 reads CASSLNGQDYNEQFF. The CDR3 DNA sequence: TGTGCCAGCAGCCTGAACGGGCAGGACTACAATGAGCAGTTCTTC. This chain joins TRBV3-1 and TRBJ2-1, with no clear D. Germline V gene lookup returns CDR1 LGHDT and CDR2 YNNKEL (reference sequence). V lost 4 bases, J lost 3 bases, and 13 bases lay in between. This CDR3 contains 15 residues.

This clonotype came up many times. The rearrangement uses TRBV4-2 and TRBJ1-6; D remains ambiguous. Per germline, CDR1 LGHNA and CDR2 YNFKEQ. This CDR3 contains 16 residues. V was trimmed by 0 bases and J by 9 bases, leaving 15 bases between them. As DNA, the CDR3 is TGTGCCAGCAGCCAAGATCGGAGGGATTTGATTTCACCCCTCCACTTT. It specifies CASSQDRRDLISPLHF.

In its sample, this clonotype was seen many times. The chain links TRBV24-1 to TRBJ2-2; the match to TRBD1 covers 8 bases. This CDR3 comprises 15 residues. CDR1 and CDR2 (germline): KGHDR, SFDVKD. Trimming cost V 8 bases and J 4 bases; bases outside gene matches: 8. DNA for the CDR3: TGTGCCACCATGGCCGGGACAGGCGGCACCGGGGAGCTGTTTTTT. It encodes CATMAGTGGTGELFF.

This chain joins TRBV30 and TRBJ2-1, with a tentative D call TRBD2 (5 bases). CDR1 and CDR2 from the germline V gene are GTSNPN and SVGIG (reference sequence). The V gene lost 4 bases and the J gene lost 0 bases, with 10 bases spanning the gap. CDR3 length: 14 residues. The CDR3 DNA reads as TGTGCCTGGACGGACTCGTACTCCTACAATGAGCAGTTCTTC. Amino acids: CAWTDSYSYNEQFF.

This clonotype was counted many times. V and J are TRBV3-1 and TRBJ1-6; D is unresolved. The V gene's germline CDR1 is LGHDT and CDR2 YNNKEL (reference sequence). CDR3 length: 12 amino acids. V lost 0 bases to trimming and J lost 14 bases, with 8 bases between them. The CDR3 coding sequence is TGTGCCAGCAGCCAAGACCGTTCGACCCTCCACTTT. This codes for CASSQDRSTLHF.

This clonotype has just a few counts. The V and J genes are TRBV28 and TRBJ1-6; 9 bases agree with TRBD1. The CDR3 sequence is 16 residues long. CDR1 is MDHEN, CDR2 SYDVKM, per germline. With 4 bases clipped from V and 7 bases from J, the junction kept 8 bases outside the gene matches. CDR3 coding DNA: TGTGCCAGCAGTTCTCCGCAACAGGGGGCGAATTCACCCCTCCACTTT. This sequence encodes CASSSPQQGANSPLHF.

This clonotype occurred many times. The chain uses TRBV6-6 and TRBJ1-6; possibly TRBD1 for D (5 bases). Germline V gene lookup returns CDR1 MNHNY and CDR2 SVGAGI (reference sequence). The CDR3 runs to 15 residues. Trimming left V 8 bases short and J 0 bases short, with 11 bases between. The chain's CDR3 is CASFAGSSYNSPLHF. For the CDR3, the DNA is TGTGCCAGCTTCGCAGGGAGCTCCTATAATTCACCCCTCCACTTT.

This clonotype was recorded at least ten times. The chain links TRBV7-6 to TRBJ1-6, with 9 bases that match TRBD1. CDR1 is SGHVS and CDR2 is FNYEAQ in the germline V gene. The CDR3 extends over 16 amino acids. V was clipped by 1 base and J by 9 bases; unmatched bases: 7. This chain's CDR3 is CASSLDSGQGPSPLHF. The CDR3 coding sequence is TGTGCCAGCAGCTTAGATTCGGGACAGGGCCCTTCACCCCTCCACTTT.

This clonotype was observed at least ten times. The CDR3, as DNA: TGCGCCAGCAGCTTGTTTGGGGGCGACACCGGGGAGCTGTTTTTT. Translated: CASSLFGGDTGELFF. This chain connects TRBV5-1 to TRBJ2-2, with D tentatively TRBD1 (6 bases). Germline V lookup: CDR1 SGHRS, CDR2 YFSETQ. V lost 1 base to trimming and J lost 3 bases, with 10 bases between them. This CDR3 spans 15 amino acids. Full variable domain (missing parts from reference TRBV5-1 and TRBJ2-2): KAGVTQTPRYLIKTRGQQVTLSCSPISGHRSVSWYQQTPGQGLQFLFEYFSETQRNKGNFPGRFSGRQFSNSRSEMNVSTLELGDSALYLCASSLFGGDTGELFFGEGSRLTVL.

Ten or more counts support this clonotype. The gene calls are TRBV6-2 or TRBV6-3 and TRBJ1-5, with D maybe TRBD1 (6 bases). Germline CDR1 reads MNHEY; CDR2 reads SVGEGT. V lost 9 bases, J lost 3 bases, and 15 bases lay in between. This CDR3 comprises 14 residues. CDR3 sequence: CASSTGNYNQPQHF. CDR3 sequence (DNA): TGTGCCAGTTCCACAGGGAATTACAATCAGCCCCAGCATTTT.

At least ten counts were recorded for this clonotype. The chain carries TRBV29-1 and TRBJ2-3, with D tentatively TRBD1 (6 bases). V was shortened by 4 bases and J by 2 bases, with 19 bases between the two germline ends. The CDR3 has 16 residues. Germline V gives CDR1 SQVTM, CDR2 ANQGSEA. The CDR3 here is CSVVLRTALNTDTQYF. The CDR3 DNA reads as TGCAGCGTTGTTCTTCGGACAGCCCTTAACACAGATACGCAGTATTTT.